This T cell receptor beta chain was retrieved from a study of shared clonotypes between healthy human individuals. V was shortened by 2 bases and J by 0 bases, with 13 bases between the two germline ends. Per the germline V gene, CDR1 is PRHDT and CDR2 is FYEKMQ (reference sequence). CDR3 length equals 16 residues. In this sample, this clone turned up once. Assay execution took place at the deep level. Profiled with immunoSEQ multiplex PCR; TCRdb holds only in-frame clones, not every one. The data contain 1,400,000 or so clones, just under 99% of them singletons. Splitting of CD4+ cells produced CD45RA+ naive and CD45RA-negative memory subsets.

This sequence originates from a man aged 30 to 45 in good health. V gene TRBV13 combines with J gene TRBJ1-1, with D possibly TRBD1 on 5 matching bases. Sequencing used naive CD4+ T cells sorted from blood. Stated subset: CD45RA+ positively selected. DNA of the CDR3: TGTGCCAGCAGCTTAAGGGGAAGGGGACTGAACACTGAAGCTTTCTTT. This sequence encodes CASSLRGRGLNTEAFF.